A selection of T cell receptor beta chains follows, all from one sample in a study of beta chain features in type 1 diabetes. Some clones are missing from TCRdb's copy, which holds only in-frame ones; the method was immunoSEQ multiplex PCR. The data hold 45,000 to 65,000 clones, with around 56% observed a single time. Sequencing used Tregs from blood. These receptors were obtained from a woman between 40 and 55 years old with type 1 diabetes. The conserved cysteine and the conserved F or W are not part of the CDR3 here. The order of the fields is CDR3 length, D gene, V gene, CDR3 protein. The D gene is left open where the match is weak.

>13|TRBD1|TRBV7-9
ASSWGQENNEKLF
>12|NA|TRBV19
ASMRYSGANVLT
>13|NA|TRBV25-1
ASSLLIGKRDTQY
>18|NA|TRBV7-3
ASSSIITGDLLAEQETQY
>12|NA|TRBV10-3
AIKQGTMNTEAF
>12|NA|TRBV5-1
ASSPEGDTGELF
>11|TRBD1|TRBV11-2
ASSTGQGYIQY
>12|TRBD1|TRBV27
ASSFGTGSYEQY
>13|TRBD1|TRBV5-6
ASSGQGVPNTEAF
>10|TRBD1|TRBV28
ASGTGDTEAF
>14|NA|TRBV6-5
ASSYSPRGMNTEAF
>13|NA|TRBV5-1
ASSFWGGDGETQY
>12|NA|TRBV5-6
ASSLVQGSYEQY
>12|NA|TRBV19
ASSTGSGANVLT
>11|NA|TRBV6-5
ASSYVAGQPQH
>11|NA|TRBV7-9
ASSFRGTDTQY
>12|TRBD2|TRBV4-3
ASSQDMGRDEQF
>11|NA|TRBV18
ASSPRGGTEAF
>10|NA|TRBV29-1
SVELARPGQY
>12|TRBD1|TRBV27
ASSDREFSYEQY
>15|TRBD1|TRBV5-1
ASSLRASTGTTGELF
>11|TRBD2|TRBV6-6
ASSYWGGETQY
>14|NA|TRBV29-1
SVEGLEGTVTDTQY
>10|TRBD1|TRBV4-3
ASSRDRREQY
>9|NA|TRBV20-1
SATRASEQY
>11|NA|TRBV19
ASSMRGGTEAF
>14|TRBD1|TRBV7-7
ASSLAGTGGFETQY
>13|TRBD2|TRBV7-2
ASSPTSGSSETQY
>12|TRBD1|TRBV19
ASSPGGVDYGYT
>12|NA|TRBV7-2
ASSLGGRGNEQY
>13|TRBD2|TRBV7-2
ASSMPGLGEGTQY
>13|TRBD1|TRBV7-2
ASSTDRGGWNEQF
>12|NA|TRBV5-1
ASSLAGASYEQY
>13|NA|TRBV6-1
ASREAQGSNQPQY
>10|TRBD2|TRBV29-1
SGTSSYNEQF
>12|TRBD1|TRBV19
ASSGRQGGHEQF
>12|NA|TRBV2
ASSVRERAGELF
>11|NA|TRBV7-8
ASSLVSGYEQY
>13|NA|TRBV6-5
ASRLHDREAYEQY
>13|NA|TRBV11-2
ASSSYATGAYEQY
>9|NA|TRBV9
ASSRGTEAF